Here is one T cell receptor beta chain with its context. The CDR3 runs 18 residues. The V segment lost 4 bases and the J segment 1 base; nucleotides outside the gene matches: 9. Per the germline V gene, CDR1 is MDHEN and CDR2 is SYDVKM. This sample is part of a study of shared clonotypes between healthy human individuals. Study at large: The cohort had two women and a few men, ages 18 to 49.

Data came from immunoSEQ multiplex PCR; TCRdb stores just in-frame clones and leaves some out. The sample has roughly 2 million clones, 90% to 95% seen once. Donors, without exception, were Caucasian adults residing in Nashville, Tennessee. This clonotype was sampled from a man in his late teens or twenties in good health. The sample was naive CD4+ T cells sorted from blood. Subset defined: CD45RA+ positively selected. The genes are TRBV28 and TRBJ2-2; 10 bases map to TRBD1. The CDR3 sequence: CASSSLWDRGKNTGELFF. The CDR3 region has the DNA TGTGCCAGCAGTTCCCTATGGGACAGGGGAAAGAACACCGGGGAGCTGTTTTTT.